Sequencing of this T cell receptor beta chain was carried out in a study of shared clonotypes between healthy human individuals. Libraries were prepared by immunoSEQ multiplex PCR; TCRdb keeps only in-frame clonotypes and omits some of them. In the table there are some 1.1 million clones, around 77% of which are singletons. This clone occurred a few times. This TCR was sampled from a man between 18 and 29 years old in good health. Some clones in this sample may be carry-over from other donors' samples. Sequences were obtained from memory CD4+ T cells from PBMCs. Specified subset: CD45RA-negative fraction.

CDR3 sequence (DNA): TGTGCCAGCAGCTTTAACGCGGGAAGCAATGAAAAACTGTTTTTT. It encodes CASSFNAGSNEKLFF. The chain links TRBV5-4 to TRBJ1-4; D not certain. CDR1 SGHNT and CDR2 YYREEE come from the germline V gene (reference sequence). This CDR3 contains 15 residues. V was cut by 2 bases and J by 5 bases, with 13 bases left in between.